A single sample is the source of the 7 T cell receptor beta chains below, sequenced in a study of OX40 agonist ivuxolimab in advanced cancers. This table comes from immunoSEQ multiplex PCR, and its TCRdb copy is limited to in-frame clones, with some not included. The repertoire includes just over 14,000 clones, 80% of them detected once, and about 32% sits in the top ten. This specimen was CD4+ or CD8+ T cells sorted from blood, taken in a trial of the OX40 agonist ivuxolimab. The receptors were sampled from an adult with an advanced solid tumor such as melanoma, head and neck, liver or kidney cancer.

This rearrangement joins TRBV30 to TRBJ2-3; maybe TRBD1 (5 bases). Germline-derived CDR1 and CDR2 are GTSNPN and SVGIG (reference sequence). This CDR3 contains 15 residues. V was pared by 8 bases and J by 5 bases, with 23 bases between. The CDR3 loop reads CATLGRGRFVDTQYF. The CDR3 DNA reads TGTGCCACCCTCGGTAGGGGCAGGTTCGTAGATACGCAGTATTTT.

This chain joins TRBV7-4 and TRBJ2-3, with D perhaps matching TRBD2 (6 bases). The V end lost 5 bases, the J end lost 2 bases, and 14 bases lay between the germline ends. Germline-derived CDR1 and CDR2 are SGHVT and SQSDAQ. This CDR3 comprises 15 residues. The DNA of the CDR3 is TGTGCCAGCAGCCCGGGACTCCTCTCCACAGATACGCAGTATTTT. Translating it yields CASSPGLLSTDTQYF.

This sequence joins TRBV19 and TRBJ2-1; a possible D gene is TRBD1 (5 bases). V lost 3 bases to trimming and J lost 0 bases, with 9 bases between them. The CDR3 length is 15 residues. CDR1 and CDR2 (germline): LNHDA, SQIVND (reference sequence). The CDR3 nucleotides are TGTGCCAGTAGTATGTACAGGAGCTCCTACAATGAGCAGTTCTTC. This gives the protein CASSMYRSSYNEQFF.

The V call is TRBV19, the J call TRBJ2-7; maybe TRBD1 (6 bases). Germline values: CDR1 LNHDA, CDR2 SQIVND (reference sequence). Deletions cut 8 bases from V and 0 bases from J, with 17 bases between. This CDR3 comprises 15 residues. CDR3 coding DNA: TGTGCCAGTGCCCAGGGGCAGGATTACTCCTACGAGCAGTACTTC. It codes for CASAQGQDYSYEQYF.

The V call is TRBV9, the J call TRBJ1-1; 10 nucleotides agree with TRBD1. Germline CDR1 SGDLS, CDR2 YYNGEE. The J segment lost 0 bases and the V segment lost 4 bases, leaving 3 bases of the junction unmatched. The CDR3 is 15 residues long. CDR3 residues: CASSPGTGVNTEAFF. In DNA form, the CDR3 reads TGTGCCAGCAGCCCGGGGACAGGGGTGAACACTGAAGCTTTCTTT.

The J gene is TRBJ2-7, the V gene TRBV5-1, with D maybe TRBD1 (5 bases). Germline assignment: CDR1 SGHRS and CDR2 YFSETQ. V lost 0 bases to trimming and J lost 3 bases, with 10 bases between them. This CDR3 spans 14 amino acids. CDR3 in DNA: TGCGCCAGCAGCTTGGGGTTAGGGGACTACGAGCAGTACTTC. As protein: CASSLGLGDYEQYF.

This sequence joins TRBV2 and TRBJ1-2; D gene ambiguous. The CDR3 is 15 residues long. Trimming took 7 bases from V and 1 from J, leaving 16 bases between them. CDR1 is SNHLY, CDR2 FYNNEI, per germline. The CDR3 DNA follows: TGTGCCAGCACTCCCACGGAGCGAATTAACTATGGCTACACCTTC. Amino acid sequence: CASTPTERINYGYTF.